The rows below give T cell receptor beta chains drawn from one sample of a study of CD8 T cells in Susac syndrome. Using its own MiXCR run on the immunoSEQ multiplex PCR reads, TCRdb lists one record per CDR3 protein. The table lists 100,000 to 150,000 distinct CDR3 sequences, around 96% of them singletons, with 0.2% to 0.25% in the top ten. Specimen: CD8+ T cells from PBMCs. The receptors were sampled from a human donor with Susac syndrome. Each CDR3 is given with its conserved first and last residue. D genes are given only for firm matches. Where a row states a size, it is once, few, many or the class of an expanded clone; other rows omit it.

abundance: NA; v_gene: TRBV29-1; j_gene: TRBJ2-7; d_gene: TRBD2; CDR3aa: CSVDGGTVGYEQYF; CDR3nt: TGCAGCGTTGACGGGGGGACGGTGGGCTACGAGCAGTACTTC
abundance: once; v_gene: TRBV12-3/TRBV12-4; j_gene: TRBJ2-7; d_gene: NA; CDR3aa: CASSLMIKEQYF; CDR3nt: TGTGCCAGCAGTTTAATGATTAAGGAGCAGTACTTC
abundance: NA; v_gene: TRBV30; j_gene: TRBJ1-1; d_gene: NA; CDR3aa: CAWSPQNTEAFF; CDR3nt: TGTGCCTGGAGTCCGCAGAACACTGAAGCTTTCTTT
abundance: NA; v_gene: TRBV20-1; j_gene: TRBJ2-3; d_gene: TRBD2; CDR3aa: CSGLAGEDTQYF; CDR3nt: TGCAGTGGACTAGCGGGAGAGGATACGCAGTATTTT
abundance: NA; v_gene: TRBV15; j_gene: TRBJ2-3; d_gene: TRBD2; CDR3aa: CATSVASGATDTQYF; CDR3nt: TGTGCCACCAGCGTAGCCAGCGGGGCCACAGATACGCAGTATTTT
abundance: NA; v_gene: TRBV27; j_gene: TRBJ2-7; d_gene: NA; CDR3aa: CASSFSRNYEQYF; CDR3nt: TGTGCCAGCAGTTTTTCCCGAAACTACGAGCAGTACTTC
abundance: NA; v_gene: TRBV7-9; j_gene: TRBJ2-1; d_gene: TRBD2; CDR3aa: CASSRTSGYNEQFF; CDR3nt: TGTGCCAGCAGCCGGACTAGCGGCTACAATGAGCAGTTCTTC
abundance: NA; v_gene: TRBV27; j_gene: TRBJ2-7; d_gene: NA; CDR3aa: CASTAEDSYEQYF; CDR3nt: TGTGCCAGCACAGCGGAAGACTCCTACGAGCAGTACTTC
abundance: NA; v_gene: TRBV29-1; j_gene: TRBJ2-7; d_gene: NA; CDR3aa: CSAIRQIEGGEQYF; CDR3nt: TGCAGCGCCATACGACAGATTGAGGGGGGCGAGCAGTACTTC
abundance: NA; v_gene: TRBV7-2; j_gene: TRBJ2-7; d_gene: NA; CDR3aa: CASSLHPSYEQYF; CDR3nt: TGTGCCAGCAGCCTGCACCCGTCCTACGAGCAGTACTTC
abundance: NA; v_gene: TRBV19; j_gene: TRBJ1-1; d_gene: NA; CDR3aa: CASSIEQTLDTEAFF; CDR3nt: TGTGCCAGTAGTATAGAACAGACGTTGGACACTGAAGCTTTCTTT
abundance: NA; v_gene: TRBV27; j_gene: TRBJ2-3; d_gene: NA; CDR3aa: CASSLGPASTDTQYF; CDR3nt: TGTGCCAGCAGTTTGGGTCCAGCGAGCACAGATACGCAGTATTTT
abundance: NA; v_gene: TRBV30; j_gene: TRBJ2-7; d_gene: NA; CDR3aa: CAWSVRGISSYEQYF; CDR3nt: TGTGCCTGGAGTGTACGCGGGATTAGCTCCTACGAGCAGTACTTC
abundance: NA; v_gene: TRBV6-2/TRBV6-3; j_gene: TRBJ2-5; d_gene: NA; CDR3aa: CASSYVRQETQYF; CDR3nt: TGTGCCAGCAGTTACGTGAGACAGGAGACCCAGTACTTC
abundance: NA; v_gene: TRBV12-3/TRBV12-4; j_gene: TRBJ2-7; d_gene: NA; CDR3aa: CASSLDHPPYYEQYF; CDR3nt: TGTGCCAGCAGCTTGGACCATCCACCATACTACGAGCAGTACTTC
abundance: NA; v_gene: TRBV29-1; j_gene: TRBJ2-7; d_gene: NA; CDR3aa: CSVDDSSYEQYF; CDR3nt: TGCAGCGTTGATGACAGTTCATACGAGCAGTACTTC
abundance: NA; v_gene: TRBV18; j_gene: TRBJ2-7; d_gene: TRBD1; CDR3aa: CASSPQQGWLYEQYF; CDR3nt: TGTGCCAGCTCACCGCAACAGGGGTGGTTATACGAGCAGTACTTC
abundance: NA; v_gene: TRBV24-1; j_gene: TRBJ2-3; d_gene: TRBD2; CDR3aa: CATRAGAGDTQYF; CDR3nt: TGTGCCACCAGAGCGGGAGCGGGAGATACGCAGTATTTT
abundance: NA; v_gene: TRBV20-1; j_gene: TRBJ2-7; d_gene: TRBD2; CDR3aa: CSASSPSSGSSYEQYF; CDR3nt: TGCAGTGCTAGTTCGCCCTCTAGCGGTTCGTCCTACGAGCAGTACTTC
abundance: NA; v_gene: TRBV13; j_gene: TRBJ2-7; d_gene: TRBD2; CDR3aa: CASSDRSGDRASEQYF; CDR3nt: TGTGCCAGCAGCGACCGCAGCGGGGATAGGGCTTCCGAGCAGTACTTC
abundance: once; v_gene: TRBV12-3/TRBV12-4; j_gene: TRBJ1-5; d_gene: NA; CDR3aa: CASSSHSKVQPQHF; CDR3nt: TGTGCCAGCAGTTCTCACAGCAAGGTCCAGCCCCAGCATTTT
abundance: NA; v_gene: TRBV4-3; j_gene: TRBJ2-3; d_gene: NA; CDR3aa: CASSQDPRERYTDTQYF; CDR3nt: TGCGCCAGCAGCCAAGATCCGAGGGAGAGGTACACAGATACGCAGTATTTT
abundance: once; v_gene: TRBV4-2; j_gene: TRBJ2-1; d_gene: TRBD2; CDR3aa: CASSPGVAGHNEQFF; CDR3nt: TGTGCCAGCAGCCCGGGGGTAGCGGGACACAATGAGCAGTTCTTC
abundance: NA; v_gene: TRBV18; j_gene: TRBJ2-1; d_gene: NA; CDR3aa: CASSPRSAF; CDR3nt: TGTGCCAGCTCACCACGGTCGGCCTTC
abundance: NA; v_gene: TRBV6-4; j_gene: TRBJ2-3; d_gene: TRBD2; CDR3aa: CASSVSGGSTDTQYF; CDR3nt: TGTGCCAGCAGTGTCAGCGGGGGGAGCACAGATACGCAGTATTTT
abundance: NA; v_gene: TRBV13; j_gene: TRBJ2-1; d_gene: TRBD1; CDR3aa: CASSSGQGKYNEQFF; CDR3nt: TGTGCCAGCAGCTCGGGACAGGGGAAATACAATGAGCAGTTCTTC
abundance: NA; v_gene: TRBV6-2/TRBV6-3; j_gene: TRBJ2-1; d_gene: NA; CDR3aa: CASRVGQYNEQFF; CDR3nt: TGTGCCAGCAGGGTCGGACAGTACAATGAGCAGTTCTTC
abundance: NA; v_gene: TRBV12-5; j_gene: TRBJ2-1; d_gene: NA; CDR3aa: CASGWVAPEQFF; CDR3nt: TGTGCTAGTGGCTGGGTCGCCCCTGAGCAGTTCTTC
abundance: once; v_gene: TRBV9; j_gene: TRBJ2-7; d_gene: NA; CDR3aa: CASSVEPGVYEQYF; CDR3nt: TGTGCCAGCAGCGTAGAGCCAGGGGTCTACGAGCAGTACTTC
abundance: NA; v_gene: TRBV20-1; j_gene: TRBJ2-5; d_gene: TRBD1; CDR3aa: CSALQGDQGTQYF; CDR3nt: TGCAGTGCCCTTCAGGGGGACCAGGGGACCCAGTACTTC
abundance: NA; v_gene: TRBV6-6; j_gene: TRBJ1-5; d_gene: NA; CDR3aa: CASSYGGPNQPQHF; CDR3nt: TGTGCCAGCAGTTACGGAGGGCCAAATCAGCCCCAGCATTTT
abundance: NA; v_gene: TRBV20-1; j_gene: TRBJ1-3; d_gene: NA; CDR3aa: CSARALGAGNTIYF; CDR3nt: TGCAGTGCTAGAGCGTTGGGAGCTGGAAACACCATATATTTT
abundance: NA; v_gene: TRBV18; j_gene: TRBJ1-1; d_gene: NA; CDR3aa: CASSPADRNTEAFF; CDR3nt: TGTGCCAGCTCACCCGCGGACAGGAACACTGAAGCTTTCTTT
abundance: NA; v_gene: TRBV9; j_gene: TRBJ1-1; d_gene: NA; CDR3aa: CASSVGTGFGAFF; CDR3nt: TGTGCCAGCAGCGTAGGGACGGGATTTGGAGCTTTCTTT
abundance: once; v_gene: TRBV3-1; j_gene: TRBJ2-3; d_gene: TRBD2; CDR3aa: CASSQDFSGGTDTQYF; CDR3nt: TGTGCCAGCAGCCAAGATTTCAGCGGGGGGACAGATACGCAGTATTTT
abundance: NA; v_gene: TRBV27; j_gene: TRBJ2-7; d_gene: NA; CDR3aa: CASSPGPHYEQYF; CDR3nt: TGTGCCAGCAGTCCCGGGCCCCACTACGAGCAGTACTTC
abundance: NA; v_gene: TRBV7-8; j_gene: TRBJ2-2; d_gene: TRBD2; CDR3aa: CASSLSLAGSNTGELFF; CDR3nt: TGTGCCAGCAGCTTAAGCCTAGCGGGGTCGAACACCGGGGAGCTGTTTTTT
abundance: once; v_gene: TRBV19; j_gene: TRBJ2-1; d_gene: NA; CDR3aa: CASSIHREQFF; CDR3nt: TGTGCCAGTAGTATACACAGGGAGCAGTTCTTC
abundance: NA; v_gene: TRBV29-1; j_gene: TRBJ1-1; d_gene: TRBD1; CDR3aa: CSVVFSGTGNTEAFF; CDR3nt: TGCAGCGTTGTTTTCTCCGGGACAGGAAACACTGAAGCTTTCTTT
abundance: NA; v_gene: TRBV12-3/TRBV12-4; j_gene: TRBJ1-2; d_gene: NA; CDR3aa: CASSLAGQNYGYTF; CDR3nt: TGTGCCAGCAGTTTGGCAGGCCAGAACTATGGCTACACCTTC
abundance: once; v_gene: TRBV5-1; j_gene: TRBJ2-7; d_gene: NA; CDR3aa: CASNPFKGGLLHEQYF; CDR3nt: TGCGCCAGCAACCCGTTCAAAGGGGGACTACTTCACGAGCAGTACTTC
abundance: NA; v_gene: TRBV2; j_gene: TRBJ2-1; d_gene: NA; CDR3aa: CASSGGGLSYNEQFF; CDR3nt: TGTGCCAGCAGTGGTGGTGGCCTCTCCTACAATGAGCAGTTCTTC
abundance: NA; v_gene: TRBV5-1; j_gene: TRBJ2-2; d_gene: NA; CDR3aa: CASGPWESNTGELFF; CDR3nt: TGCGCCAGCGGACCCTGGGAGTCGAACACCGGGGAGCTGTTTTTT
abundance: NA; v_gene: TRBV12-3/TRBV12-4; j_gene: TRBJ2-5; d_gene: TRBD1; CDR3aa: CASSLGGTGETQYF; CDR3nt: TGTGCCAGCAGTTTAGGCGGGACAGGAGAGACCCAGTACTTC
abundance: NA; v_gene: TRBV10-2; j_gene: TRBJ1-6; d_gene: TRBD1; CDR3aa: CASSVAQGGSPLHF; CDR3nt: TGCGCCAGCAGTGTCGCACAGGGGGGCTCACCCCTCCACTTT
abundance: NA; v_gene: TRBV4-1; j_gene: TRBJ1-4; d_gene: TRBD1; CDR3aa: CASTVGQGASEKLFF; CDR3nt: TGCGCCAGCACCGTGGGCCAGGGGGCTTCTGAAAAACTGTTTTTT
abundance: once; v_gene: TRBV6-2/TRBV6-3; j_gene: TRBJ2-3; d_gene: TRBD2; CDR3aa: CASRHAYHPGGGTDTQYF; CDR3nt: TGTGCCAGCAGACACGCTTACCACCCGGGGGGGGGCACAGATACGCAGTATTTT
abundance: NA; v_gene: TRBV27; j_gene: TRBJ1-2; d_gene: TRBD1; CDR3aa: CASSLAGQSKGYTF; CDR3nt: TGTGCCAGCAGTTTAGCGGGACAGTCGAAGGGCTACACCTTC